The 2 T cell receptor beta chains below come from one sample, sequenced in a study of identical twins. TCRdb called the 5' RACE reads again in MiXCR, with one record for every CDR3 protein. This sample has 570,000 or so distinct CDR3 sequences, with approximately 9.6% found just once. This sample also belongs to another study, concerning yellow fever vaccine responses in identical twins.

The sequenced sample consisted of PBMCs. The receptor source for this set is a woman under 30 in good health.

A few counts support this clonotype. The chain has TRBV20-1 and TRBJ2-3, with D maybe TRBD2 (5 bases). Looked up from germline, CDR1 is DFQATT and CDR2 is SNEGSKA (reference sequence). V was trimmed by 6 bases and J by 1 base, leaving 14 bases between them. The CDR3 loop spans 14 amino acids. The CDR3, as DNA: TGCAGTGCCCACGATGGGCGGGGCACAGATACGCAGTATTTT. It encodes CSAHDGRGTDTQYF.

The chain uses TRBV15 and TRBJ2-7, with 9 positions matching TRBD2. Germline CDR1 LNHNV, CDR2 YYDKDF (reference sequence). The CDR3 is 17 residues long. The V gene end was trimmed by 7 bases and the J gene end by 3 bases; junction bases not matched to a gene: 16. The CDR3 loop reads CATTDRISGRANYEQYF. Here the CDR3 DNA reads TGTGCCACCACCGACAGGATTAGCGGGAGAGCAAACTACGAGCAGTACTTC. The complete variable domain, with remaining parts taken from reference TRBV15 and TRBJ2-7, reads DAMVIQNPRYQVTQFGKPVTLSCSQTLNHNVMYWYQQKSSQAPKLLFHYYDKDFNNEADTPDNFQSRRPNTSFCFLDIRSPGLGDTAMYLCATTDRISGRANYEQYFGPGTRLTVT.